Listed below are T cell receptor beta chains from one sample, sequenced in a study of shared clonotypes between healthy human individuals. Measured with immunoSEQ multiplex PCR; TCRdb has only the in-frame clones, and not every one. The table shows roughly 1,500,000 clones, with 95% to 99% occurring only once. The sequenced sample consisted of naive CD4+ T cells sorted from blood. The receptors shown here come from a man aged 30 to 39 in good health. The conserved cysteine and the conserved F or W are not part of the CDR3 here. D genes are given only for firm matches.

-	TRBV19	TRBJ1-3	ASSTRRTSGNTIY
-	TRBV10-3	TRBJ1-2	AISEQVNNYGYT
-	TRBV27	TRBJ2-3	ASSLLSTDTQY
-	TRBV11-2	TRBJ1-2	ASSLDLGVGYT
-	TRBV28	TRBJ2-1	ASSPQRQGNEQF
TRBD2	TRBV28	TRBJ2-3	ASSFTPGGPKQGTQY
-	TRBV7-2	TRBJ2-2	ASSLVVGLTGELF
-	TRBV6-5	TRBJ1-5	ASSYSGGPQH
-	TRBV27	TRBJ2-7	ASMFGSEQY
-	TRBV6-4	TRBJ1-1	ASSVWAEAF
-	TRBV18	TRBJ2-1	ASSPAGQGPVPAYNEQF
-	TRBV27	TRBJ1-4	ASSRPNEKLF
-	TRBV7-8	TRBJ1-1	ASSEERRTEAF
-	TRBV7-3	TRBJ2-3	ASSAGTDTQY
-	TRBV30	TRBJ2-7	AWGPQYEQY
TRBD1	TRBV5-4	TRBJ1-1	ASSFAGQGINTEAF
TRBD2	TRBV19	TRBJ2-1	ASSGRVRTSDNNEQF
-	TRBV27	TRBJ1-2	ASSLISSGGGYT
-	TRBV10-3	TRBJ2-5	AISELAGLQETQY
TRBD1	TRBV28	TRBJ2-2	ASRSPGQGAGTGELF
TRBD1	TRBV15	TRBJ2-7	ATSRETGRIYEQY
-	TRBV6-5	TRBJ1-5	ASSPRGGQPQH
-	TRBV5-1	TRBJ1-2	ASSLSLGGQLYGYT
-	TRBV5-5	TRBJ2-7	ASTPAGPSYEQY
-	TRBV5-1	TRBJ1-2	ASSLGSDRRYYGYT
TRBD2	TRBV5-5	TRBJ2-1	ASSLWKREGRNEQF
-	TRBV5-4	TRBJ2-1	ASSSPTGYNEQF
-	TRBV5-1	TRBJ2-5	ASSSLKNRDNQETQY
TRBD1	TRBV19	TRBJ2-3	ASRWAGQGSADTQY
TRBD2	TRBV7-2	TRBJ2-4	ASSGGLAGGLAKNIQY
-	TRBV5-4	TRBJ2-7	ASSLEGFRYEQY
-	TRBV11-3	TRBJ2-3	ASSPFRASTDTQY
-	TRBV7-9	TRBJ2-7	ASSLAGLPYEQY
-	TRBV9	TRBJ2-2	ASSTTTNTGELF
TRBD2	TRBV7-9	TRBJ2-1	ATVSGNYNEQF
TRBD2	TRBV5-6	TRBJ2-1	ASSWVLGGGPGEQF
-	TRBV2	TRBJ1-4	ASSEAAREKLF